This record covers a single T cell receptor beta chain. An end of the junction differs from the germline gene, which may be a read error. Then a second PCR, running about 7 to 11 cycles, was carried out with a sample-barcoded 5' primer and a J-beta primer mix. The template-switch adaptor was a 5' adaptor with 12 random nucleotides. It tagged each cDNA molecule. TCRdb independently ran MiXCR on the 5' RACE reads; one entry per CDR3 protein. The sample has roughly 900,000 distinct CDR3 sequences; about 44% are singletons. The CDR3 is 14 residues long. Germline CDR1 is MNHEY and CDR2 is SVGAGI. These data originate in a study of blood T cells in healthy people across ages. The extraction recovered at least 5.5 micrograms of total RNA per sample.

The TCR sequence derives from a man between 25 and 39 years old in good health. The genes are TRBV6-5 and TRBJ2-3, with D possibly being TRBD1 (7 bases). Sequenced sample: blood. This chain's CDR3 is CASGGGTVTDAQYF. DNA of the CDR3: TGTGCCAGCGGGGGCGGGACAGTGACAGATGCGCAGTATTTT.